This T cell receptor beta chain is drawn from a study of identical twins. The CDR3 runs 14 residues. The V gene's germline CDR1 is KGHDR and CDR2 SFDVKD. V shed 4 bases and J shed 3 bases, with 8 bases lying between them. Via MiXCR, TCRdb re-called the 5' RACE reads, giving one row per CDR3 protein. Of 500,000 to 600,000 distinct CDR3 sequences listed, under 25% were seen once; the top ten hold approximately 0.95%. These data also featured in a second study, about T cells expressing NK-cell markers. That work adds: Clones of NKG2C+ T cells that had expanded were of unclear HCMV specificity.

The chain links TRBV24-1 to TRBJ2-2; D is unresolved. The source is a woman aged 18-30 years in good health. Specimen: CD4+ T cells sorted from blood. The CDR3 nucleotides are TGTGCCACCAGTGACAGGAAGGACACCGGGGAGCTGTTTTTT. Its translation is CATSDRKDTGELFF.